A single sample is the source of the 2 T cell receptor beta chains below, sequenced in a study of T cell clonotyping in hematopoietic cell transplantation. Method: immunoSEQ multiplex PCR; TCRdb's copy keeps in-frame clones and lacks some. This table holds some 9,600 clones, roughly half found once. The material sequenced was peripheral blood mononuclear cells, taken 100 days after allogeneic stem cell transplant. The receptors shown here come from a female patient in her fifties or sixties who had an allogeneic stem cell transplant from an unrelated donor, so the T cells may come from the graft donor. Some clones in this sample may be carry-over from other donors' samples.

The chain combines TRBV4-1 with TRBJ1-5; D call uncertain. V was cut by 0 bases and J by 0 bases, with 6 bases left in between. This CDR3 is built from 15 residues. CDR1 MGHRA and CDR2 YSYEKL come from the germline V gene. The CDR3 DNA reads as TGCGCCAGCAGCCAAGAGCAGTATAGCAATCAGCCCCAGCATTTT. Amino acid sequence: CASSQEQYSNQPQHF.

This clone was counted only a few times. The V and J genes are TRBV4-3 and TRBJ2-1, with 7 bases aligning to TRBD2. CDR1 is LGHNA and CDR2 is YSLEER in the germline V gene. This CDR3 has 16 residues. The V and J ends lost 0 bases and 4 bases, in that order; junction bases with no gene match: 6. CDR3 residues: CASSQDWGGRYNEQFF. As DNA, the CDR3 is TGCGCCAGCAGCCAAGATTGGGGGGGGAGGTACAATGAGCAGTTCTTC.